This entry features one T cell receptor (beta chain) sequence. The source of the sample is a study of OX40 agonist ivuxolimab in advanced cancers. Only in-frame clones appear in the TCRdb table, and some are missing; sequencing was by immunoSEQ multiplex PCR. The data show 20,000 to 25,000 clones, approximately 82% seen once. From germline, CDR1 is SEHNR and CDR2 FQNEAQ (reference sequence). The CDR3 spans 13 residues. Trimming took off 5 bases at V and 6 bases at J, with 13 bases between the two ends. V usage is TRBV7-9 and J usage is TRBJ1-1, with a tentative D call TRBD1 (6 bases). This receptor was taken from an adult with an advanced solid tumor such as melanoma, head and neck, liver or kidney cancer. Sample: CD4+ or CD8+ T cells sorted from blood, taken in a trial of the OX40 agonist ivuxolimab. The CDR3 nucleotides are TGTGCCAGCAGCCTAAACAGGGACCCTGAAGCTTTCTTT. It codes for CASSLNRDPEAFF.